The rows below give T cell receptor beta chains drawn from one sample of a study of identical twins. TCRdb ran MiXCR on the 5' RACE reads and lists one entry per CDR3 protein. This sample has some 690,000 distinct CDR3 sequences, with less than 25% found just once. These data also featured in a second study, about T cells expressing NK-cell markers.

Sequencing was performed on PBMCs. All receptors come from a woman younger than 35 in good health. CDR3s include the opening cysteine and the closing phenylalanine or tryptophan. The order of the fields is D gene, J gene, clone size, V gene, CDR3 protein, CDR3 DNA. A D gene is named only where the DNA matches it firmly. Expanded clones get a size class; other rows say once, few or many, or leave the size out.

.	TRBJ2-7	.	TRBV6-5	CASSYRGDAYEQYF	TGTGCCAGCAGTTACCGAGGGGATGCCTACGAGCAGTACTTC
.	TRBJ1-1	.	TRBV29-1	CSVATGMNTEAFF	TGCAGCGTGGCCACAGGGATGAACACTGAAGCTTTCTTT
.	TRBJ2-1	few	TRBV12-3/TRBV12-4	CATGIAYNEQFF	TGTGCCACAGGGATCGCCTACAATGAGCAGTTCTTC
.	TRBJ2-1	once	TRBV6-2/TRBV6-3	CASRDYIRDPKNEQFF	TGTGCCAGCAGGGATTATATCCGGGACCCGAAGAATGAGCAGTTCTTC
.	TRBJ1-1	.	TRBV5-5	CASSLDYRATEAFF	TGTGCCAGCAGCTTGGATTACAGGGCCACTGAAGCTTTCTTT
TRBD2	TRBJ2-3	.	TRBV20-1	CSAPLAGLTDTQYF	TGCAGTGCTCCACTAGCGGGGCTCACAGATACGCAGTATTTT
.	TRBJ2-2	few	TRBV7-9	CASTRRQGEFAGELFF	TGTGCCAGCACCCGTCGGCAGGGAGAGTTCGCCGGGGAGCTGTTTTTT
TRBD1	TRBJ2-1	.	TRBV12-5	CASGPFPGGSSYNEQFF	TGTGCTAGTGGCCCATTCCCAGGGGGTAGCTCCTACAATGAGCAGTTCTTC
TRBD1	TRBJ1-2	.	TRBV7-9	CASSQNQGARSGYTF	TGTGCCAGCAGCCAAAACCAGGGGGCTCGGTCTGGCTACACCTTC
TRBD1	TRBJ2-1	.	TRBV7-3	CASSPDRGNYNEQFF	TGTGCCAGCAGCCCCGACAGGGGTAACTACAATGAGCAGTTCTTC
TRBD2	TRBJ2-2	.	TRBV7-3	CASSPSGGANTGELFF	TGTGCCAGCAGCCCTAGCGGGGGAGCGAACACCGGGGAGCTGTTTTTT
.	TRBJ1-2	many	TRBV9	CASSVGTEHYGYTF	TGTGCCAGCAGCGTTGGGACGGAACACTATGGCTACACCTTC
.	TRBJ2-7	.	TRBV5-6	CASSFGSPQMEQYF	TGTGCCAGCAGCTTTGGGTCCCCGCAGATGGAGCAGTACTTC
TRBD1	TRBJ2-7	few	TRBV15	CATSRSGTGGDEQYF	TGTGCCACCAGCAGATCCGGGACAGGGGGCGACGAGCAGTACTTC
.	TRBJ2-1	.	TRBV6-5	CASSYPALTYNEQFF	TGTGCCAGCAGTTACCCCGCCTTAACCTACAATGAGCAGTTCTTC
.	TRBJ2-1	.	TRBV25-1	CASSEYGFNEQFF	TGTGCCAGCAGTGAATATGGCTTTAATGAGCAGTTCTTC
.	TRBJ1-6	once	TRBV4-1	CASSQARSSYNSPLHF	TGCGCCAGCAGCCAAGCTAGGAGCTCCTATAATTCACCCCTCCACTTT
.	TRBJ1-6	few	TRBV6-1	CASTQAPPRTPLHF	TGTGCCAGCACCCAGGCCCCCCCCCGAACACCCCTCCACTTT
.	TRBJ2-2	.	TRBV3-1	CASSQLPTGELFF	TGTGCCAGCAGCCAACTCCCCACCGGGGAGCTGTTTTTT
.	TRBJ2-7	.	TRBV6-2/TRBV6-3	CASKSGLVEQYF	TGTGCCAGCAAGTCTGGTCTCGTCGAGCAGTACTTC
.	TRBJ1-1	.	TRBV12-3/TRBV12-4	CASSLGAVDTEAFF	TGTGCCAGCAGTTTAGGGGCGGTGGACACTGAAGCTTTCTTT
.	TRBJ2-7	.	TRBV12-3/TRBV12-4	CASSFRRLVLPYEQYF	TGTGCCAGCAGTTTTCGGAGACTAGTCCTCCCCTACGAGCAGTACTTC
.	TRBJ2-1	.	TRBV20-1	CSAVGPYNEQFF	TGCAGTGCCGTCGGGCCCTACAATGAGCAGTTCTTC
.	TRBJ1-1	.	TRBV7-9	CASRLGTNKNTEAFF	TGTGCCAGCAGATTAGGGACAAATAAGAACACTGAAGCTTTCTTT
TRBD2	TRBJ2-1	.	TRBV20-1	CSAGRTSGGVNEQFF	TGCAGTGCAGGCCGGACTAGCGGGGGGGTCAATGAGCAGTTCTTC
.	TRBJ2-3	.	TRBV7-2	CASSSALRTIRTDTQYF	TGTGCCAGCAGCTCGGCCCTAAGGACGATACGCACAGATACGCAGTATTTT
.	TRBJ1-1	few	TRBV6-6	CASVGNTEAFF	TGTGCCAGCGTAGGGAACACTGAAGCTTTCTTT
TRBD2	TRBJ2-1	few	TRBV4-1	CASSPRAGGFNEQFF	TGCGCCAGCAGCCCCCGGGCGGGGGGGTTCAATGAGCAGTTCTTC
.	TRBJ1-5	few	TRBV6-1	CASRTTGGDTSNQPQHF	TGTGCCAGCAGGACCACTGGGGGGGATACTAGCAATCAGCCCCAGCATTTT
TRBD1	TRBJ1-1	many	TRBV9	CASSTGQQLNTEAFF	TGTGCCAGCAGCACGGGACAGCAATTGAACACTGAAGCTTTCTTT
TRBD1	TRBJ2-3	few	TRBV6-1	CASSPRGQLTDTQYF	TGTGCCAGCAGTCCTAGGGGACAGCTCACAGATACGCAGTATTTT
.	TRBJ1-2	.	TRBV3-1	CASSAQPFARYTF	TGTGCCAGCAGCGCGCAGCCATTTGCACGCTACACCTTC
.	TRBJ2-3	few	TRBV25-1	CASGSGADTQYF	TGTGCCAGCGGGAGTGGCGCAGATACGCAGTATTTT
.	TRBJ2-3	few	TRBV29-1	CSARSHTDTQYF	TGCAGCGCCCGGTCCCACACAGATACGCAGTATTTT
.	TRBJ2-2	many	TRBV10-3	CAITEHRATGELFF	TGTGCCATCACGGAACACAGGGCCACCGGGGAGCTGTTTTTT
TRBD2	TRBJ2-1	.	TRBV12-3/TRBV12-4	CASSPMGGRATDEQFF	TGTGCCAGCAGTCCTATGGGCGGGAGGGCCACTGATGAGCAGTTCTTC
TRBD1	TRBJ1-4	few	TRBV5-1	CASSLTGQDEKLFF	TGCGCCAGCAGCTTGACGGGACAGGACGAAAAACTGTTTTTT
.	TRBJ2-1	.	TRBV6-2/TRBV6-3	CASSYWGQSEQFF	TGTGCCAGCAGTTATTGGGGGCAGAGTGAGCAGTTCTTC
.	TRBJ2-1	.	TRBV6-1	CASSAGTSGSYNEQFF	TGTGCCAGCAGTGCCGGGACAAGTGGCTCCTACAATGAGCAGTTCTTC
TRBD1	TRBJ1-2	.	TRBV10-2	CASSETGVSYGYTF	TGCGCCAGCAGTGAGACAGGGGTCAGCTATGGCTACACCTTC
.	TRBJ1-6	.	TRBV7-2	CASSALRTNSPLHF	TGTGCCAGCAGCGCCCTACGGACCAATTCACCCCTCCACTTT
.	TRBJ2-5	many	TRBV12-3/TRBV12-4	CASSPGLVETQYF	TGTGCCAGCAGCCCGGGACTGGTGGAGACCCAGTACTTC
TRBD2	TRBJ2-1	.	TRBV4-2	CASSQPLAGDYNEQFF	TGTGCCAGCAGCCAACCGTTAGCGGGGGATTACAATGAGCAGTTCTTC
TRBD2	TRBJ2-3	few	TRBV7-9	CASSLGTSGGPGDTQYF	TGTGCCAGCAGCTTGGGGACTAGCGGGGGGCCTGGAGATACGCAGTATTTT
TRBD1	TRBJ1-2	few	TRBV3-1	CASSQGTGGRDGYTF	TGTGCCAGCAGCCAAGGAACAGGGGGGAGGGATGGCTACACCTTC
TRBD2	TRBJ2-7	.	TRBV20-1	CSARRVGAGLYEQYF	TGCAGTGCTAGAAGGGTCGGAGCGGGGCTATACGAGCAGTACTTC
.	TRBJ1-4	many	TRBV7-6	CASSPSTWWNEKLFF	TGTGCCAGCAGCCCCTCTACCTGGTGGAATGAAAAACTGTTTTTT
.	TRBJ2-3	few	TRBV9	CASSVAGYADTQYF	TGTGCCAGCAGCGTAGCAGGGTACGCAGATACGCAGTATTTT
.	TRBJ2-1	few	TRBV6-2/TRBV6-3	CASLAGLTYNEQFF	TGTGCCAGCTTGGCGGGCCTGACCTACAATGAGCAGTTCTTC
.	TRBJ2-2	many	TRBV3-1	CASQARGLNTGELFF	TGTGCCAGCCAAGCCCGCGGGCTGAACACCGGGGAGCTGTTTTTT
TRBD1	TRBJ2-5	few	TRBV6-5	CASSYQWTGQETQYF	TGTGCCAGCAGTTACCAATGGACAGGTCAAGAGACCCAGTACTTC
TRBD1	TRBJ2-5	.	TRBV9	CASSSTSSGGPRTQYF	TGTGCCAGCAGCTCCACCTCATCAGGGGGACCGCGGACCCAGTACTTC
.	TRBJ2-7	.	TRBV29-1	CSYSVSSYEQYF	TGCAGCTATAGCGTGAGCTCCTACGAGCAGTACTTC
.	TRBJ2-3	.	TRBV20-1	CSARELGDTQYF	TGCAGTGCTAGAGAGTTAGGAGATACGCAGTATTTT